This T cell receptor beta chain comes out of a study of shared clonotypes between healthy human individuals. This table comes from immunoSEQ multiplex PCR, and its TCRdb copy is limited to in-frame clones, with some not included. The sample holds about a million clones, about 76% seen once. From CD4+ cells came CD45RA+ naive and CD45RA-negative memory subsets. Germline V gives CDR1 MNHEY, CDR2 SMNVEV (reference sequence). The germline V and J ends were trimmed by 3 bases and 5 bases, with 14 bases remaining between them. The CDR3 contains 15 residues. On this clone: What it recognizes is unknown.

Whole-study results and caveats: Sharing of clonotypes among donors was expected to vary with sequencing depth.

What was sequenced was memory CD4+ T cells sorted from blood. This sample's subset: CD45RA-negative fraction. The source is a man aged 18-30 years in good health. The V gene is TRBV27, the J gene TRBJ2-1; D uncertain. CDR3 sequence reads: CASSFRLVGNNEQFF. DNA of the CDR3: TGTGCCAGCAGTTTCCGACTGGTAGGTAACAATGAGCAGTTCTTC.